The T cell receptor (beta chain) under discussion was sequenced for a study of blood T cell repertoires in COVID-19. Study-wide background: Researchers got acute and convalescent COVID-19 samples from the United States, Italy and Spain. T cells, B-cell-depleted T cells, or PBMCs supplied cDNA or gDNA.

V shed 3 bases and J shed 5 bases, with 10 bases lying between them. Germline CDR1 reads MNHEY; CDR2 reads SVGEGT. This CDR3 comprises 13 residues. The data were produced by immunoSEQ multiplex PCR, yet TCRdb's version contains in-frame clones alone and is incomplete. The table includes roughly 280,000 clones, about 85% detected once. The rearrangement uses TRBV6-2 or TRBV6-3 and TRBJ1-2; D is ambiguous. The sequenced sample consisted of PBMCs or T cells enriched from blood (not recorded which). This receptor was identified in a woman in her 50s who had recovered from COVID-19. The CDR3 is CASSYEGSYGYTF. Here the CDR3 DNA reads TGTGCCAGCAGTTATGAGGGATCATATGGCTACACCTTC.